This T cell receptor beta chain was profiled in a study of blood T cell repertoires in COVID-19. Study overall: Nucleic acid was either cDNA or gDNA, and it came from T cells, B-cell-depleted T cells, or PBMCs.

This clone was found a few times. The CDR3 totals 11 residues. Profiling relied on immunoSEQ multiplex PCR, and the TCRdb table lists in-frame clones only, not all of them. This table has 250,000 to 300,000 clones, 90% to 95% appearing once. The sample consisted of PBMCs or T cells enriched from blood (not recorded which). This receptor was taken from a human donor in a cohort exposed to, infected with or recovered from COVID-19 (not recorded which). The donor label of this sample is uncertain. V is TRBV21-1 and J is TRBJ2-7; whether TRBD2, the table's D call, matches the DNA was not checked. TRBV21-1 is a pseudogene. CDR3 bases: TGTGCCAGCAGCAAAGGAGGCGAGCAGTACTTC. It translates to CASSKGGEQYF.